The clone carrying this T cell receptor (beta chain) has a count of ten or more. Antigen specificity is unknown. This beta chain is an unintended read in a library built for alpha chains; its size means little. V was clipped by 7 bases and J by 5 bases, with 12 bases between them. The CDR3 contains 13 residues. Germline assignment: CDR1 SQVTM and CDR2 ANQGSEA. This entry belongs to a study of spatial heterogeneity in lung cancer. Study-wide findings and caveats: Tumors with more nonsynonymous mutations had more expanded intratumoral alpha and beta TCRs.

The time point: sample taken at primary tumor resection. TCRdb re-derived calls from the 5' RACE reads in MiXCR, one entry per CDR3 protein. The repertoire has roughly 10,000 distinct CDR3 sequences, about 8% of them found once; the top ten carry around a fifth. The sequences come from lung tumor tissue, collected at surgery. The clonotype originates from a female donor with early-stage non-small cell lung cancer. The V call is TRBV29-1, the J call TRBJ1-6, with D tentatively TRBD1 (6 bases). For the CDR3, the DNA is TGCAGCGCTAGGACAGACAATAATTCACCCCTCCACTTT. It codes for CSARTDNNSPLHF.